This TCR beta chain was documented in a study of regulatory T cells in long-lasting Graves disease. Stated time point: newly diagnosed GD, antithyroid drugs for less than 3 months. The TCR library was made from RNA extracted from PBMCs. This clonotype was found many times. According to the study, TCR beta libraries were built with iRepertoire HTBI primers and CDR3-region Arm-PCR. TCRdb redid the calling of the multiplex PCR reads with MiXCR, one entry per CDR3 protein. The sample lists approximately 480,000 distinct CDR3 sequences; roughly 15% were seen once. The sample also formed part of further work on T cells in Graves' hyperthyroidism and ophthalmopathy.

The receptor was isolated from a man aged 40-49 years with Graves disease. The sample consisted of peripheral blood mononuclear cells (PBMCs), taken at new diagnosis, from a patient treated with antithyroid drugs.

The CDR3 spells CASSLLGGLNTEAFF. The DNA of the CDR3 is TGTGCCAGCAGCTTATTGGGGGGATTGAACACTGAAGCTTTCTTT. The V call is TRBV7-9, the J call TRBJ1-1; perhaps TRBD1 as D (5 bases). The V end was cut by 2 bases, the J end by 0 bases, with 10 bases between. Germline lookup yields CDR1 SEHNR and CDR2 FQNEAQ (reference sequence). The CDR3 contains 15 residues.